The sequence of this T cell receptor (beta chain) was determined in a study of monozygotic twins with inflammatory bowel disease. The study's findings and limits: Findings did not support one strong IBD-associated signal or clonotype. IBD patients shared fewer clonotypes with others than healthy twins, especially with disease activity.

TCRdb processed the 5' RACE reads again and assigns one entry to each CDR3 protein, with no DNA. Its clone listing holds about 440,000 distinct CDR3 sequences. The CDR3 has 16 residues. Germline values: CDR1 MDHEN, CDR2 SYDVKM. Points on this clonotype: What it binds is unknown.

The specimen sequenced was blood. The clonotype was recovered from a human donor with ulcerative colitis or Crohn's disease, or a healthy co-twin of an affected twin (not recorded which). The gene calls are TRBV28 and TRBJ1-3. The chain's CDR3 is CASSFGSDFSGNTIYF.